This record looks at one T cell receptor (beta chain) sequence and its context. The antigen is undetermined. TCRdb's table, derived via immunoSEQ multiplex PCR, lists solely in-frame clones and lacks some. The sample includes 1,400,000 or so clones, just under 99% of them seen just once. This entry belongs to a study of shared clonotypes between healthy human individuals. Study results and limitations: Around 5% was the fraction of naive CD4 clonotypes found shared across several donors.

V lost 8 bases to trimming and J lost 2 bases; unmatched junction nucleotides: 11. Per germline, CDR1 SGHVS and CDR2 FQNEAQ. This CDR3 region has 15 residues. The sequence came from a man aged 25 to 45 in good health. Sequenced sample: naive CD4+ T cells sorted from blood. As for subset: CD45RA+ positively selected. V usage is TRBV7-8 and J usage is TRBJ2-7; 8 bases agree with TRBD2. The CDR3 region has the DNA TGTGCCAGCGCAATCGTAGCGGGATTGGCCTACGAGCAGTACTTC. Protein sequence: CASAIVAGLAYEQYF.